These 20 T cell receptor beta chains originate from one sample sequenced in a study of OX40 agonist ivuxolimab in advanced cancers. Library construction relied on the immunoSEQ multiplex PCR assay. TCRdb retrieved this table from immuneACCESS and kept in-frame rearrangements only. Not all clones are present; in checked studies, unresolved V genes account for under half, and no reason is known for the remainder. Counted in this sample were tens of thousands of clones; over 80% of them appeared once. Less than 35% of the sample rests with the top ten. The specimen comprised CD4+ or CD8+ T cells sorted from blood, sampled in a trial of the OX40 agonist ivuxolimab. The receptors come from an adult with an advanced solid tumor such as melanoma, head and neck, liver or kidney cancer.

The chain couples TRBV10-3 to TRBJ1-5; 7 bases map to TRBD1. Germline CDR1 and CDR2: ENHRY and SYGVKD. This CDR3 region has 14 residues. Losses at the gene ends were 2 bases for V and 8 bases for J; bases not matched to a gene: 6. CDR3 bases: TGTGCCATCAGTGAGACGACAGGGAGCGAGCCCCAGCATTTT. This codes for CAISETTGSEPQHF.

The rearrangement links TRBV7-2 to TRBJ1-6, with a tentative D call TRBD1 (6 bases). The CDR3 is made up of 14 amino acids. V was cut by 4 bases and J by 5 bases, with 9 bases left in between. From germline, CDR1 is SGHTA and CDR2 FQGNSA. The CDR3 reads CASSSGQNNSPLHF. The CDR3 DNA reads TGTGCCAGCAGCTCCGGACAGAATAATTCACCCCTCCACTTT.

V is TRBV4-1 and J is TRBJ1-5; TRBD1 aligns across 9 bases. The germline V gene encodes CDR1 MGHRA and CDR2 YSYEKL. The CDR3 loop spans 15 amino acids. The V segment lost 1 base and the J segment 3 bases; nucleotides outside the gene matches: 1. CDR3 in amino acids: CASSQGDRDNQPQHF. The CDR3 DNA reads TGCGCCAGCAGCCAAGGGGACAGGGACAATCAGCCCCAGCATTTT.

The gene calls are TRBV29-1 and TRBJ2-1; D may be TRBD2 (6 bases). Trimming took off 4 bases at V and 10 bases at J, with 20 bases between the two ends. This CDR3 has 14 residues. The germline V gene has CDR1 SQVTM and CDR2 ANQGSEA. CDR3 DNA: TGCAGCGTTGTTCGTGGGGGAACGGGGGTAGAGCAGTTCTTC. Its protein product is CSVVRGGTGVEQFF.

V gene TRBV11-3 combines with J gene TRBJ1-6, with D maybe TRBD1 (5 bases). The germline gives CDR1 SGHNT, CDR2 YENEEA. This CDR3 comprises 13 residues. The ends were cut back, 2 bases at V and 9 bases at J, with 8 bases in the middle. The CDR3 reads CASSLSGPSPLHF. CDR3 DNA sequence: TGTGCCAGCAGCTTATCAGGGCCTTCACCCCTCCACTTT.

V usage is TRBV11-3 and J usage is TRBJ2-3, with 8 bases fitting TRBD1. CDR1 is SGHNT and CDR2 is YENEEA in the germline V gene. This CDR3 is built from 14 residues. Trimming removed 5 bases from V and 2 bases from J; junction bases left unmatched: 3. CDR3 amino acids: CASSLQGDTDTQYF. In DNA form, the CDR3 reads TGTGCCAGCAGCCTACAGGGGGACACAGATACGCAGTATTTT. The full variable domain, completed using reference TRBV11-3 and TRBJ2-3, is EAGVVQSPRYKIIEKKQPVAFWCNPISGHNTLYWYLQNLGQGPELLIRYENEEAVDDSQLPKDRFSAERLKGVDSTLKIQPAELGDSAVYLCASSLQGDTDTQYFGPGTRLTVL.

The CDR3 DNA follows: TGCGCCAGCAGTAACGACCTGGGCTACACCTTC. Translating it yields CASSNDLGYTF. This chain joins TRBV5-1 and TRBJ1-2; D remains ambiguous. This CDR3 has 11 amino acids. V shed 5 bases and J shed 8 bases, with 10 bases lying between them. Germline V gene lookup returns CDR1 SGHRS and CDR2 YFSETQ.

This chain connects TRBV4-1 to TRBJ2-7; 8 positions match TRBD2. CDR3 size: 16 residues. The V gene end was trimmed by 0 bases and the J gene end by 3 bases; junction bases not matched to a gene: 7. Per germline, CDR1 MGHRA and CDR2 YSYEKL. The CDR3: CASSQDITSGSYEQYF. The DNA of the CDR3 is TGCGCCAGCAGCCAAGATATAACTAGCGGAAGCTACGAGCAGTACTTC.

The chain carries TRBV5-4 and TRBJ2-7, with D perhaps TRBD1 (6 bases). Trimming removed 4 bases at V and 2 bases at J, with 13 bases between. This CDR3 has 14 residues. CDR1 is SGHNT, CDR2 YYREEE, per germline (reference sequence). The CDR3 here is CASSLGADTYEQYF. In DNA form, the CDR3 reads TGTGCCAGCAGCCTGGGGGCGGATACCTACGAGCAGTACTTC.

This clone showed up just once. This chain joins TRBV4-1 and TRBJ2-7; 7 bases are shared with TRBD1. The CDR3 is 15 residues long. Germline assignment: CDR1 MGHRA and CDR2 YSYEKL. V lost 2 bases, J lost 3 bases, and 7 bases stayed unmatched. The CDR3 loop is CASSQPRDSDYEQYF. CDR3 nucleotide sequence: TGCGCCAGCAGCCAACCACGGGACAGTGACTACGAGCAGTACTTC.

The chain has TRBV5-1 and TRBJ1-5, with no clear D. V was cut by 4 bases and J by 2 bases, with 16 bases left in between. CDR1 is SGHRS, CDR2 YFSETQ, per germline. This CDR3 is built from 16 residues. As DNA, the CDR3 is TGCGCCAGCAGCGATCGACCCGGGAATGGCAATCAGCCCCAGCATTTT. It translates to CASSDRPGNGNQPQHF. Filled out from reference TRBV5-1 and TRBJ1-5, the complete variable domain reads KAGVTQTPRYLIKTRGQQVTLSCSPISGHRSVSWYQQTPGQGLQFLFEYFSETQRNKGNFPGRFSGRQFSNSRSEMNVSTLELGDSALYLCASSDRPGNGNQPQHFGDGTRLSIL.

The rearrangement joins TRBV5-1 to TRBJ2-5, with 7 nucleotides matching TRBD1. The CDR3 extends over 15 amino acids. In germline, CDR1 is SGHRS, CDR2 YFSETQ. V lost 5 bases and J lost 4; bases outside the gene matches: 11. DNA of the CDR3: TGCGCCAGCAGTCCCGGAGACAGGGACCTAGAGACCCAGTACTTC. It encodes CASSPGDRDLETQYF.

V is TRBV5-1 and J is TRBJ2-3; unclear D gene. Between the trimmed V and J ends, which lost 2 bases and 5 bases, there was a span of 6 bases. The length of the CDR3 is 12 residues. Germline-derived CDR1 and CDR2 are SGHRS and YFSETQ. In DNA form, the CDR3 reads TGCGCCAGCAGCTTCGGAGAAGATACGCAGTATTTT. Translated: CASSFGEDTQYF.

The chain recombines TRBV9 with TRBJ2-5; 7 bases match TRBD2. The CDR3 extends over 15 amino acids. With 0 bases clipped from V and 0 bases from J, the junction kept 2 bases outside the gene matches. Germline V gives CDR1 SGDLS, CDR2 YYNGEE. CDR3 amino acids: CASSVGLADQETQYF. CDR3 DNA sequence: TGTGCCAGCAGCGTAGGGCTAGCGGACCAAGAGACCCAGTACTTC. Complete variable domain (other parts from reference TRBV9 and TRBJ2-5): DSGVTQTPKHLITATGQRVTLRCSPRSGDLSVYWYQQSLDQGLQFLIQYYNGEERAKGNILERFSAQQFPDLHSELNLSSLELGDSALYFCASSVGLADQETQYFGPGTRLLVL.

The rearrangement uses TRBV2 and TRBJ2-3; TRBD2 might be the D (6 bases). Germline CDR1 SNHLY, CDR2 FYNNEI. The CDR3 is 14 amino acids. Trimming left V 3 bases short and J 2 bases short, with 9 bases between. The CDR3 DNA reads as TGTGCCAGCAGTGAGGCGGGAATCACAGATACGCAGTATTTT. Residues: CASSEAGITDTQYF.

This clone was counted a single time. In DNA, the CDR3 is TGTGCCAGTAGCCCTGGGACCGCTGCCACTGAAGCTTTCTTT. Its translation is CASSPGTAATEAFF. The gene calls are TRBV19 and TRBJ1-1, with D tentatively TRBD1 (5 bases). V dropped 6 bases and J dropped 4 bases, with 15 bases sitting between them. Germline V CDR1 and CDR2: LNHDA, SQIVND (reference sequence). This CDR3 contains 14 residues. The complete variable domain, with remaining parts taken from reference TRBV19 and TRBJ1-1, reads DGGITQSPKYLFRKEGQNVTLSCEQNLNHDAMYWYRQDPGQGLRLIYYSQIVNDFQKGDIAEGYSVSREKKESFPLTVTSAQKNPTAFYLCASSPGTAATEAFFGQGTRLTVV.

This clone was seen a single time. The CDR3 DNA follows: TGTGCCAGCAGCTCAGAGACTAGCGTGGAGACCCAGTACTTC. It yields the protein CASSSETSVETQYF. This chain joins TRBV7-9 and TRBJ2-5; 8 bases agree with TRBD2. Trimming removed 4 bases from V and 5 bases from J; junction bases left unmatched: 6. This CDR3 contains 14 residues. Germline CDR1 reads SEHNR; CDR2 reads FQNEAQ (reference sequence).

This clone was recorded only once. V is TRBV30 and J is TRBJ1-6, with 8 bases identical to TRBD1. Per the germline V gene, CDR1 is GTSNPN and CDR2 is SVGIG (reference sequence). The CDR3 covers 15 residues. The V and J ends lost 3 bases and 8 bases, in that order; junction bases with no gene match: 9. The CDR3 region has the DNA TGTGCCTGGAGCCAACCAGGGGGCCGGCATTCACCCCTCCACTTT. Protein: CAWSQPGGRHSPLHF.

The table lists this clone with a count of one. The chain has TRBV11-2 and TRBJ2-7; D is perhaps TRBD2 (5 bases). Per germline, CDR1 SGHAT and CDR2 FQNNGV. This CDR3 is built from 15 residues. V was shortened by 5 bases and J by 5 bases, with 19 bases between the two germline ends. CDR3 nucleotides: TGTGCCAGCAGCCCAAGTCCGGGGTTTAATCACGAGCAGTACTTC. Translation: CASSPSPGFNHEQYF. Based on the CDR3 plus reference TRBV11-2 and TRBJ2-7, the full variable domain is EAGVAQSPRYKIIEKRQSVAFWCNPISGHATLYWYQQILGQGPKLLIQFQNNGVVDDSQLPKDRFSAERLKGVDSTLKIQPAKLEDSAVYLCASSPSPGFNHEQYFGPGTRLTVT.

J is TRBJ1-6 and V is TRBV6-1; maybe TRBD1 (5 bases). Trimming stripped 8 bases from V and 8 bases from J, with 19 bases between. This CDR3 has 15 residues. Germline V CDR1 and CDR2: MNHNS, SASEGT. This chain's CDR3 is CASARGVTTDSPLHF. The CDR3 nucleotides are TGTGCCAGCGCGAGAGGGGTTACTACGGATTCACCCCTCCACTTT.